A selection of T cell receptor beta chains follows, all from one sample in a study of control samples from healthy donors and cancer patients. Sequencing used immunoSEQ multiplex PCR; TCRdb keeps in-frame clones, though not all of them. This sample has tens of thousands of clones; roughly nine tenths occur once, and the top ten carry around 1.5%. Sequenced input: PBMCs. The origin of the receptors is a man aged 40-50 years with colorectal cancer. Both conserved end residues are part of each CDR3. Each record gives: clone size, D gene, J gene, V gene, CDR3 protein, CDR3 DNA. A D gene is named only where the DNA matches it firmly. Clone size is stated in some rows and not others, as once, few, many or a class when expanded.

clone_size: -
d_call: TRBD1
j_call: TRBJ1-1
v_call: TRBV4-1
cdr3_aa: CASSHDRGFDRDTEAFF
cdr3_nt: TGCGCCAGCAGCCACGACAGGGGCTTTGATCGGGACACTGAAGCTTTCTTT

clone_size: -
d_call: -
j_call: TRBJ2-7
v_call: TRBV4-3
cdr3_aa: CASSQDASGLAVEQYF
cdr3_nt: TGCGCCAGCAGCCAAGATGCCAGCGGTCTAGCTGTCGAGCAGTACTTC

clone_size: -
d_call: -
j_call: TRBJ2-7
v_call: TRBV10-3
cdr3_aa: CAIGKRSSSGEQYF
cdr3_nt: TGTGCCATCGGGAAGCGGAGCTCTTCGGGGGAGCAGTACTTC

clone_size: -
d_call: -
j_call: TRBJ2-7
v_call: TRBV5-4
cdr3_aa: CASSLTYEQYF
cdr3_nt: TGTGCCAGCAGCTTGACCTACGAGCAGTACTTC

clone_size: -
d_call: TRBD2
j_call: TRBJ2-5
v_call: TRBV7-8
cdr3_aa: CASSQRLTSGRSETQYF
cdr3_nt: TGTGCCAGCAGCCAGCGCCTGACTAGCGGGAGGTCAGAGACCCAGTACTTC

clone_size: -
d_call: -
j_call: TRBJ1-6
v_call: TRBV27
cdr3_aa: CASSLAGQNNSPLHF
cdr3_nt: TGTGCCAGCAGTTTAGCAGGGCAAAATAATTCACCCCTCCACTTT

clone_size: -
d_call: -
j_call: TRBJ2-7
v_call: TRBV7-8
cdr3_aa: CASSLGGGYYEQYF
cdr3_nt: TGTGCCAGCAGCTTAGGAGGCGGTTACTACGAGCAGTACTTC

clone_size: -
d_call: -
j_call: TRBJ2-7
v_call: TRBV11-2
cdr3_aa: CASSLDRAHEQYF
cdr3_nt: TGTGCCAGCAGCTTAGACAGGGCCCACGAGCAGTACTTC

clone_size: -
d_call: -
j_call: TRBJ2-2
v_call: TRBV5-1
cdr3_aa: CASSLGQIAGELFF
cdr3_nt: TGCGCCAGCAGCTTGGGCCAGATCGCCGGGGAGCTGTTTTTT

clone_size: -
d_call: TRBD1
j_call: TRBJ2-2
v_call: TRBV9
cdr3_aa: CASSVEGQGTGELFF
cdr3_nt: TGTGCCAGCAGCGTAGAAGGACAGGGCACCGGGGAGCTGTTTTTT

clone_size: once
d_call: -
j_call: TRBJ1-1
v_call: TRBV4-1
cdr3_aa: CASSFQGIVTEAFF
cdr3_nt: TGCGCCAGCAGCTTTCAGGGGATCGTCACTGAAGCTTTCTTT

clone_size: -
d_call: TRBD1
j_call: TRBJ1-3
v_call: TRBV19
cdr3_aa: CASTRGQTSSGNTIYF
cdr3_nt: TGTGCCAGTACCAGGGGACAGACGAGCTCTGGAAACACCATATATTTT

clone_size: -
d_call: -
j_call: TRBJ2-3
v_call: TRBV10-3
cdr3_aa: CAGASTDTQYF
cdr3_nt: TGTGCCGGCGCTAGCACAGATACGCAGTATTTT

clone_size: -
d_call: -
j_call: TRBJ2-7
v_call: TRBV28
cdr3_aa: CASSLSRAYEGGEQYF
cdr3_nt: TGTGCCAGCAGTTTATCCCGGGCTTACGAGGGGGGCGAGCAGTACTTC

clone_size: -
d_call: -
j_call: TRBJ1-1
v_call: TRBV7-8
cdr3_aa: CASSLQGRISNTEAFF
cdr3_nt: TGTGCCAGCAGCCTCCAGGGAAGGATCTCGAACACTGAAGCTTTCTTT

clone_size: -
d_call: -
j_call: TRBJ2-5
v_call: TRBV19
cdr3_aa: CASSNPRGGETQYF
cdr3_nt: TGTGCCAGTAGCAATCCAAGGGGTGGAGAGACCCAGTACTTC

clone_size: -
d_call: TRBD2
j_call: TRBJ2-1
v_call: TRBV5-4
cdr3_aa: CASSLASGSYEQFF
cdr3_nt: TGTGCCAGCAGCTTGGCTAGCGGGAGCTATGAGCAGTTCTTC

clone_size: -
d_call: TRBD2
j_call: TRBJ2-1
v_call: TRBV2
cdr3_aa: CASRGIAGGEQFF
cdr3_nt: TGTGCCAGCAGAGGAATAGCGGGGGGTGAGCAGTTCTTC

clone_size: -
d_call: -
j_call: TRBJ1-5
v_call: TRBV27
cdr3_aa: CASRLLGGNQPQHF
cdr3_nt: TGTGCCAGCAGACTCCTTGGGGGAAATCAGCCCCAGCATTTT

clone_size: -
d_call: -
j_call: TRBJ2-2
v_call: TRBV3-1/TRBV3-2
cdr3_aa: CASSQGRNTGELFF
cdr3_nt: TGTGCCAGCAGCCAAGGACGGAACACCGGGGAGCTGTTTTTT

clone_size: once
d_call: -
j_call: TRBJ2-7
v_call: TRBV18
cdr3_aa: CASSPGQNSYEQYF
cdr3_nt: TGTGCCAGCTCACCCGGACAGAACTCCTACGAGCAGTACTTC

clone_size: -
d_call: -
j_call: TRBJ2-3
v_call: TRBV24-1
cdr3_aa: CATSDDREADTQYF
cdr3_nt: TGTGCCACCAGTGATGACAGGGAGGCAGATACGCAGTATTTT

clone_size: -
d_call: -
j_call: TRBJ2-1
v_call: TRBV7-6
cdr3_aa: CASSPGWAGPNEQFF
cdr3_nt: TGTGCCAGCAGCCCGGGCTGGGCCGGCCCCAATGAGCAGTTCTTC